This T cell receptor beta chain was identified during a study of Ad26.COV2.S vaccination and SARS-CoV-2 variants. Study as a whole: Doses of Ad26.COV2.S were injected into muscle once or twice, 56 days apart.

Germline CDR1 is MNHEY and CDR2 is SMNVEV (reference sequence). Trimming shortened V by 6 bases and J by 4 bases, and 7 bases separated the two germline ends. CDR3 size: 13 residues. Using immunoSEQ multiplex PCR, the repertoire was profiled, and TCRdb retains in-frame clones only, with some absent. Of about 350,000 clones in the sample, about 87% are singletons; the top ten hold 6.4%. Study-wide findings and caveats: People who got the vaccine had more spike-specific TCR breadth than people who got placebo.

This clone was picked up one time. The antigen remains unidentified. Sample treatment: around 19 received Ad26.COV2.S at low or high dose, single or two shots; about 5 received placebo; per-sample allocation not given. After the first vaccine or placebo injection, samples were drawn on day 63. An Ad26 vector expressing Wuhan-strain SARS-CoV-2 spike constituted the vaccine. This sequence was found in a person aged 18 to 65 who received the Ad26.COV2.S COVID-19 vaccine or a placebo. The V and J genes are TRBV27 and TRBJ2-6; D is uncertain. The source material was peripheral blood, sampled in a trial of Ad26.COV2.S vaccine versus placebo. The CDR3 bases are TGTGCCAGCAGAGAGATGGGGGCCAACGTCCTGACTTTC. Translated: CASREMGANVLTF.